This TCR beta chain was documented in a study of CD8+ T cells in alopecia areata (dated by TCRdb to between 2018 and 2020). Study-wide context: The treated patients, all with moderate-to-severe alopecia areata, were enrolled in an open-label pilot trial of oral tofacitinib given at 5 to 10 mg twice daily. High-throughput TCRbeta sequencing was used to examine T cell clonal expansion in alopecia areata in both the C3H/HeJ mouse model and human patients. Biopsies were taken from tofacitinib-treated patients at baseline and again at 4 and 24 weeks into treatment, and several of those patients also had a later scalp biopsy. Scalp tissue and sorted CD4+ and CD8+ peripheral blood T cells from patchy and totalis/universalis alopecia areata patients and from healthy controls were covered by human TCRbeta sequencing. The RNA source kit depended on sample type: the PAXgene miRNA kit for fixed scalp, the miRNeasy kit for PBMCs, and the RNeasy kit for mouse skin. TCRbeta CDR3 regions were amplified by immunoSEQ multiplex PCR with 35 Vbeta forward and 13 Jbeta reverse primers. Tofacitinib was given for 6 to 18 months, followed by 6 months of follow-up off drug to assess delayed response and recurrence. For the treated patients, the SALT score, which quantifies what percentage of scalp surface area is affected, served as the measure of disease severity. Scalp clonality was compared across normal scalp (n=4), patchy alopecia areata scalp (n=8), and alopecia totalis/universalis scalp (n=8). The study at large found these results: Compared with normal scalp, lesional scalp had higher clonality and more expanded CD8+ clones, particularly in alopecia totalis/universalis, a pattern that suggests antigenic drive. Because the treated cohort was small and had only one nonresponder, larger studies are needed to examine links between baseline CD8+ expansion and response. Scalp clonality and the number of expanded CD8+ clones among the top 100 scalp clones were significantly decreased by tofacitinib. Resident alphabeta T cells in normal human skin are also sequenced, complicating scalp TCR repertoire analysis, unlike mouse skin dominated by gammadelta T cells. Many expanded lesional clones persisted in scalp and blood during tofacitinib treatment, which may partly explain relapse after stopping treatment. Shared TCR sequences between patients were less evident than in mice, which may be partly attributable to HLA diversity in the patient population.

V sheds 8 bases and J sheds 0 bases, leaving 16 bases between their ends. CDR1 SQVTM and CDR2 ANQGSEA were looked up in the germline V gene. The CDR3 spans 14 residues, from the cysteine through the phenylalanine. The sequence is cut down to CDR3 DNA, 42 bases in frame from base 1. The library was made by the immunoSEQ multiplex PCR assay. RNA was extracted from all samples and reverse transcribed into cDNA, which served as template for TCR sequencing. SuperScript III was used for first-strand cDNA synthesis, primed with a 2:1 mix of oligo-dT and random hexamers. A synthetic immune receptor repertoire was used to assess amplification bias, and residual bias was removed computationally. The paper's data handling went like this. Raw reads were preprocessed for error removal, and CDR3 was defined according to IMGT conventions as running from the conserved cysteine to phenylalanine. Clonality was computed as 1 minus the Shannon entropy, with the entropy normalized by log2 of the number of productive unique TCRs. CD4 or CD8 identity of scalp clones was inferred by cross-referencing scalp TCRbeta sequences with sorted blood CD4 and CD8 repertoires. TCRdb mirrors the immuneACCESS table, restricted to in-frame sequences. Some clones are absent from its copies; in checked studies, under half trace to an unresolved V gene, and the reason for the others is unknown. That table gives V, J and clone size, and the DNA gave D and trimming. The sample profile shows around 270,000 clones; about three fifths of them were found once. 1.8% of the sample is held by the ten biggest clonotypes.

Per the publication, the time point label means: 20 to 30 weeks on oral tofacitinib. The label giving this sample's treatment or condition can be read as: oral pan-JAK inhibitor, 5-10 mg twice daily. Lesional scalp punch biopsies and peripheral blood were collected from alopecia areata patients. PBMCs were separated by density centrifugation and stained for CD3, CD4 and CD8, after which CD4+ and CD8+ T cells were sorted on a FACSAria. Turning to this clone: Its specific antigen is unknown. Base qualities are not provided; no much larger clone lies one nucleotide away.

This sequence originates from a human donor with alopecia areata. The chain employs TRBV29-1 and TRBJ1-1, with TRBD1 as a weak D call on 6 bases. The material was CD4+ T cells sorted from blood, obtained at week 24, from a patient treated with tofacitinib. The CDR3 protein: CSPDSVYLNTEAFF. The nucleotides are TGCAGCCCGGACAGCGTCTACCTGAACACTGAAGCTTTCTTT.